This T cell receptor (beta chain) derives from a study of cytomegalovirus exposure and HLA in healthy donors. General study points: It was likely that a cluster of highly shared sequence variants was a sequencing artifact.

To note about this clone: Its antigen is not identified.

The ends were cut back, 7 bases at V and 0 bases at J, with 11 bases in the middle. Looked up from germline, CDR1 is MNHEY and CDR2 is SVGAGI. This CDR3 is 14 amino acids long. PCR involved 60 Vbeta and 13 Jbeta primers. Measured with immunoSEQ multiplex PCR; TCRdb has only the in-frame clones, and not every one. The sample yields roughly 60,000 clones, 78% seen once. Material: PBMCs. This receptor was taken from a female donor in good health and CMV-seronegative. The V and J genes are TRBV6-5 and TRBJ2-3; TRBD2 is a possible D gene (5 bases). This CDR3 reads CASKGDPSTDTQYF. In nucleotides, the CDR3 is TGTGCCAGCAAGGGAGACCCTAGCACAGATACGCAGTATTTT.